This T cell receptor beta chain is drawn from a study of blood T cell repertoires in COVID-19 (dated by TCRdb to 2020 to 2022). Study-level background: The collaborator samples originated in the United States, Italy and Spain and spanned the acute and convalescent phases of COVID-19. HLA class I and class II types, where available, came from metadata supplied by the sample provider rather than from assay-based typing. Nearly every sample came with metadata listing a de-identified subject ID, COVID-19 status, age in years and sex. Samples were obtained from the ongoing ImmuneRACE study (first 160 participants) and from 1,254 subjects provided by 6 global collaborators. The repertoires were released in a freely available public database meant as a resource for research on the immune response to SARS-CoV-2. Subjects who had been exposed to COVID-19, were actively infected with it, or had recovered from it provided the deeply sampled blood TCRbeta repertoires that made up the dataset. The material from the prospective study consisted of cDNA or gDNA derived from T cells, B-cell-depleted T cells, or PBMCs.

TCRbeta CDR3 regions were amplified from genomic DNA using the immunoSEQ Assay, a bias-controlled multiplex PCR. The original pipeline was this. Within the assay, amplification of reference gene primers was used to estimate how many nucleated cells each sample contained. To quantify the absolute abundance of each unique TCRbeta CDR3 rearrangement, sequence reads were collapsed and filtered. For each sample, productive Simpson clonality was calculated as the square root of Simpson's diversity index across productive rearrangements. Not all clones reach the TCRdb copy of this immuneACCESS table, which keeps in-frame sequences only. Checked studies attribute under half of the gap to unresolved V genes and leave the rest unexplained. V, J and clone size were drawn from that table, and D and trimming were deduced from the DNA. This sample has around 150,000 clones in its table, and more than 60% of those were observed once. Approximately 8% of the sample comes from the top ten.

Results the study describes overall, beyond this receptor: The quantity of clinical and demographic metadata differed by source and by participant and was supplied without curation.

V trim: 1 base; J trim: 8 bases; unmatched bases: 5. The CDR3 numbers 14 residues from cysteine through phenylalanine. Of all the DNA, just the CDR3 is kept, 42 bases in frame from base 1. CDR1 and CDR2 are drawn from the germline V gene: LGHNA, YNFKEQ. This clone was picked up a small number of times. The antigen it recognizes is unknown. No base-level quality is on record; no much larger clone is a single base apart. The collaborating institutions used their own protocols to collect whole blood in K2EDTA tubes. For TCRbeta analysis, collaborator samples were shipped as frozen whole blood, as isolated PBMCs, or as DNA extracted from either sample type.

The chain links TRBV4-2 with TRBJ1-2; 9 bases in the middle match TRBD1. Material for sequencing was peripheral blood. The clonotype comes from a man between 60 and 75 years old with acute or convalescent COVID-19. The CDR3 corresponds to CASSQGRTGVGYTF. The DNA is as follows: TGTGCCAGCAGCCAAGGTCGGACAGGGGTCGGCTACACCTTC.